Shown below are 28 T cell receptor beta chains from a single sample sequenced in a study of blood T cell repertoires in COVID-19. The data were produced by immunoSEQ multiplex PCR, yet TCRdb's version contains in-frame clones alone and is incomplete. The repertoire consists of approximately 200,000 clones, with around nine tenths occurring once and the leading ten covering 2.5% to 3%. The material sequenced was peripheral blood. These receptors all stem from an older woman with acute or convalescent COVID-19.

CDR3: CASSLSGSGYEQYF. The DNA for the CDR3 is TGCGCCAGCAGCCTTAGCGGGAGCGGATACGAGCAGTACTTC. The rearrangement joins TRBV5-1 to TRBJ2-7, with TRBD2 matching over 9 bases. This CDR3 comprises 14 residues. V trimming: 4 bases; J trimming: 4 bases; junction bases outside the gene matches: 6. In germline, CDR1 is SGHRS, CDR2 YFSETQ.

The rearrangement joins TRBV6-6 to TRBJ2-7; the match to TRBD2 covers 9 bases. V lost 5 bases and J lost 3; bases outside the gene matches: 5. This CDR3 is built from 14 residues. CDR1 is MNHNY and CDR2 is SVGAGI in the germline V gene (reference sequence). CDR3 in amino acids: CASSPSGVNYEQYF. The CDR3 DNA sequence: TGTGCCAGCAGTCCTAGCGGGGTGAACTACGAGCAGTACTTC.

V usage is TRBV3-1 (or the pseudogene TRBV3-2) and J usage is TRBJ2-3; D call uncertain. The V gene lost 2 bases and the J gene lost 4 bases, with 7 bases spanning the gap. Per germline, CDR1 LGHDT and CDR2 YNNKEL (reference sequence). This CDR3 is 13 amino acids long. CDR3 sequence (DNA): TGTGCCAGCAGCCAACGTGGCCCAGATACGCAGTATTTT. Its translation: CASSQRGPDTQYF.

The chain employs TRBV30 and TRBJ2-7, with TRBD2 identical over 7 bases. CDR3 size: 15 residues. Germline trimming cut 3 bases from V and 0 bases from J; bases unmatched to any gene: 8. From germline, CDR1 is GTSNPN and CDR2 SVGIG (reference sequence). CDR3 bases: TGTGCCTGGAGAACTGAGGGAGGGACCTCCTACGAGCAGTACTTC. Translated, it gives CAWRTEGGTSYEQYF.

The chain recombines TRBV11-3 with TRBJ2-1; 14 nucleotides line up with TRBD2. CDR1 is SGHNT, CDR2 YENEEA, per germline. The CDR3 covers 17 residues. Trimming cost V 5 bases and J 4 bases; bases outside gene matches: 7. This CDR3 is CASSNRLAGGEYNEQFF. The CDR3 region has the DNA TGTGCCAGCAGCAACCGACTAGCGGGGGGGGAATACAATGAGCAGTTCTTC.

The CDR3 nucleotides are TGTGCCAGTCGGGACCGGGGGGCCGGGGAGCAGTTCTTC. This translates into CASRDRGAGEQFF. The chain employs TRBV19 and TRBJ2-1; D might be TRBD2 (7 bases). V was clipped by 8 bases and J by 10 bases, with 18 bases between them. CDR1 and CDR2 from the germline V gene are LNHDA and SQIVND (reference sequence). The CDR3 loop spans 13 amino acids. The whole variable domain, filled in from reference TRBV19 and TRBJ2-1, reads DGGITQSPKYLFRKEGQNVTLSCEQNLNHDAMYWYRQDPGQGLRLIYYSQIVNDFQKGDIAEGYSVSREKKESFPLTVTSAQKNPTAFYLCASRDRGAGEQFFGPGTRLTVL.

This chain uses TRBV30 with TRBJ1-1, with a weak D call TRBD1 (5 bases). CDR1 is GTSNPN, CDR2 SVGIG, per germline (reference sequence). This CDR3 is built from 12 residues. The CDR3 DNA is TGTGCGGGGGGGGAGTGGAACACTGAAGCTTTCTTT. Translated: CAGGEWNTEAFF.

The chain has TRBV7-8 and TRBJ1-6, with 7 positions matching TRBD1. The CDR3 is made up of 12 amino acids. In germline, CDR1 is SGHVS, CDR2 FQNEAQ. V shed 5 bases, J shed 14 bases, and the junction held 6 bases outside the gene matches. CDR3 region: CASSLDRVALHF. The DNA of the CDR3 is TGTGCCAGCAGCCTCGACAGGGTGGCCCTCCACTTT.

The chain combines TRBV3-1 (or the pseudogene TRBV3-2) with TRBJ2-5; D might be TRBD1 (6 bases). The V gene's germline CDR1 is LGHDT and CDR2 YNNKEL (reference sequence). The CDR3 covers 15 residues. V lost 0 bases and J lost 2, with 10 bases in between. The CDR3 nucleotides are TGTGCCAGCAGCCAAGAATTTGGACAGCAAGAGACCCAGTACTTC. It is translated as CASSQEFGQQETQYF.

This chain uses TRBV15 with TRBJ2-3; 7 bases fit TRBD1. Germline trimming cut 0 bases from V and 4 bases from J; bases unmatched to any gene: 10. Per germline, CDR1 LNHNV and CDR2 YYDKDF (reference sequence). The CDR3 covers 17 residues. The CDR3 coding sequence is TGTGCCACCAGCAGAGATCTTCCGACAGGGAGCGCAGATACGCAGTATTTT. The encoded protein is CATSRDLPTGSADTQYF.

Regarding this clone: This specimen includes other DNA sequences encoding the same CDR3. This sequence joins TRBV5-4 and TRBJ1-2; 9 bases are shared with TRBD1. Trimming removed 4 bases from V and 1 base from J; junction bases left unmatched: 5. CDR1 and CDR2 (germline): SGHNT, YYREEE (reference sequence). The length of the CDR3 is 15 residues. The CDR3 sequence is CASSSPGQGNYGYTF. DNA for the CDR3: TGTGCCAGCAGCAGTCCGGGACAGGGTAACTATGGCTACACCTTC.

V usage is TRBV12-3 or TRBV12-4 and J usage is TRBJ2-7; D perhaps matches TRBD1 (6 bases). This CDR3 is built from 12 residues. Trimming cost V 4 bases and J 4 bases, with 8 bases left between them. The CDR3 DNA is TGTGCCAGCAGTTACAGGGTTTACGAGCAGTACTTC. Amino acids: CASSYRVYEQYF.

This clone was observed a handful of times. The chain joins TRBV27 to TRBJ1-1; tentatively, D is TRBD1 (6 bases). The CDR3 covers 18 residues. Germline CDR1 reads MNHEY; CDR2 reads SMNVEV (reference sequence). V gave up 2 bases and J gave up 0 bases, with 19 bases separating them. CDR3 in amino acids: CASSLRAGAQRMNTEAFF. CDR3 nucleotide sequence: TGTGCCAGCAGTTTACGGGCGGGGGCCCAGCGGATGAACACTGAAGCTTTCTTT.

This clone was picked up one time. This chain connects TRBV19 to TRBJ1-2; 9 positions match TRBD1. The CDR3 length is 14 residues. Germline V gene data show CDR1 as LNHDA and CDR2 as SQIVND (reference sequence). The V segment lost 5 bases and the J segment 6 bases; nucleotides outside the gene matches: 7. The CDR3, as DNA: TGTGCCAGTAGTCCCAGGACAGGGGCCCATGGCTACACCTTC. It is translated as CASSPRTGAHGYTF.

This chain uses TRBV19 with TRBJ2-3; possible D gene TRBD2, 6 bases. CDR3 length equals 17 residues. V was pared by 4 bases and J by 6 bases, with 23 bases between. Germline CDR1 LNHDA, CDR2 SQIVND (reference sequence). Here the CDR3 DNA reads TGTGCCAGTAGTAAGGGCACTAGCACCCCTCAAAGGGATACGCAGTATTTT. Protein product: CASSKGTSTPQRDTQYF.

The chain carries TRBV27 and TRBJ2-2, with TRBD1 matching over 9 bases. V dropped 6 bases and J dropped 3; count of bases not matched to a gene: 2. The germline CDR1 and CDR2 sequences are MNHEY and SMNVEV (reference sequence). This CDR3 is 14 amino acids long. CDR3 region: CASRWTGDTGELFF. The CDR3 nucleotides read TGTGCCAGCAGATGGACAGGGGACACCGGGGAGCTGTTTTTT.

This chain joins TRBV18 and TRBJ2-1, with D maybe TRBD2 (6 bases). Trimming took off 0 bases at V and 9 bases at J, with 6 bases between the two ends. CDR1 is KGHSH, CDR2 LQKENI, per germline. CDR3 length: 12 residues. The CDR3 DNA follows: TGTGCCAGCTCACCACCGGGGGGTGAGCAGTTCTTC. This encodes CASSPPGGEQFF.

The chain carries TRBV4-3 and TRBJ1-2, with D possibly TRBD1 on 5 matching bases. Germline CDR1 is LGHNA and CDR2 is YSLEER. The CDR3 is made up of 15 amino acids. V lost 0 bases and J lost 5, with 13 bases in between. In DNA form, the CDR3 reads TGCGCCAGCAGCCAAGAGGCAGGGCTCGGGTATGGCTACACCTTC. Encoded protein: CASSQEAGLGYGYTF.

The chain couples TRBV3-1 (or the pseudogene TRBV3-2) to TRBJ2-1; 13 positions agree with TRBD2. CDR3 size: 19 residues. V trimming: 0 bases; J trimming: 4 bases; junction bases outside the gene matches: 9. Germline V gene sequence: CDR1 LGHDT, CDR2 YNNKEL (reference sequence). The CDR3 DNA reads as TGTGCCAGCAGCCAAGACAGGAGGACTAGCGGGAGTAGGTACAATGAGCAGTTCTTC. It is translated as CASSQDRRTSGSRYNEQFF.

CDR3 bases: TGTGCCAGCAGTTCCCGACAGGGGTCCCATGGCTACACCTTC. Protein sequence: CASSSRQGSHGYTF. The chain joins TRBV6-5 to TRBJ1-2, with TRBD1 identical over 8 bases. Trimming took 4 bases from V and 6 from J; bases not matched to a gene: 7. CDR1 and CDR2 from the germline V gene are MNHEY and SVGAGI. The CDR3 is 14 amino acids.

The chain carries TRBV10-1 and TRBJ2-1, with TRBD2 identical over 11 bases. Unmatched junction bases numbered 3, after V lost 5 bases and J lost 9 bases. The CDR3 consists of 13 residues. Germline CDR1 is WNHNN and CDR2 is SYGVQD (reference sequence). The CDR3: CASSPLAGGEQFF. In DNA form, the CDR3 reads TGCGCCAGCAGTCCCCTAGCGGGGGGTGAGCAGTTCTTC.

The V call is TRBV7-2, the J call TRBJ2-3; tentative D call: TRBD2 (5 bases). The V and J ends lost 5 bases and 6 bases respectively, with 15 bases between them. The CDR3 runs 14 residues. In germline, CDR1 is SGHTA, CDR2 FQGNSA. CDR3 in amino acids: CASSPPGTGDTQYF. CDR3 sequence (DNA): TGTGCCAGCAGCCCCCCGGGAACCGGGGATACGCAGTATTTT.

A few counts support this clone. V usage is TRBV10-3 and J usage is TRBJ2-7; D gene unclear. The germline V and J ends were trimmed by 3 bases and 0 bases, with 12 bases remaining between them. Germline CDR1 reads ENHRY; CDR2 reads SYGVKD. CDR3 size: 15 residues. CDR3 sequence (DNA): TGTGCCATCAGTGACTCGTCCCCGAGCTCCTACGAGCAGTACTTC. Protein product: CAISDSSPSSYEQYF.

The chain combines TRBV14 with TRBJ2-7, with 10 positions matching TRBD2. Germline-derived CDR1 and CDR2 are SGHDN and FVKESK. The junction had 4 bases not matched to a gene; V was cut back by 1 base and J by 4 bases. The length of the CDR3 is 15 residues. The CDR3 region is CASSQVLAGAYEQYF. The CDR3 coding sequence is TGTGCCAGCAGCCAAGTGCTAGCGGGAGCGTACGAGCAGTACTTC. Full variable domain (outside the CDR3, taken from reference TRBV14 and TRBJ2-7): EAGVTQFPSHSVIEKGQTVTLRCDPISGHDNLYWYRRVMGKEIKFLLHFVKESKQDESGMPNNRFLAERTGGTYSTLKVQPAELEDSGVYFCASSQVLAGAYEQYFGPGTRLTVT.

The chain has TRBV7-8 and TRBJ1-1; possibly TRBD1 for D (6 bases). The CDR3 runs 16 residues. The V gene lost 1 base and the J gene lost 5 bases, with 17 bases spanning the gap. The germline V gene encodes CDR1 SGHVS and CDR2 FQNEAQ. Here the CDR3 DNA reads TGTGCCAGCAGCTTAGAGGGGGGGGCGCTGAGTACTGAAGCTTTCTTT. Its translation: CASSLEGGALSTEAFF.

The chain employs TRBV6-5 and TRBJ2-7; D call uncertain. The CDR3 has 14 amino acids. V lost 6 bases and J lost 6, with 18 bases in between. Germline CDR1 and CDR2: MNHEY and SVGAGI. Here the CDR3 reads CASSQRSVRSEQYF. The CDR3 region has the DNA TGTGCCAGCAGCCAAAGAAGCGTGCGTAGCGAGCAGTACTTC.

The CDR3, as DNA: TGTGCCAGCAGTCCAACTAGCGGGAGGGCCTCCAACTCCTACGAGCAGTACTTC. This translates into CASSPTSGRASNSYEQYF. V gene TRBV27 combines with J gene TRBJ2-7; 13 bases line up with TRBD2. Germline CDR1 MNHEY, CDR2 SMNVEV (reference sequence). Germline trimming cut 5 bases from V and 0 bases from J; bases unmatched to any gene: 10. The CDR3 spans 18 residues.

Regarding this clone: Sequence at one end of the junction differs from germline and may be a read error. This chain uses TRBV7-7 with TRBJ2-5, with a weak D call TRBD1 (5 bases). From germline, CDR1 is SSHAT and CDR2 FNYEAQ (reference sequence). The CDR3 length is 15 residues. Written as DNA, the CDR3 is TGTGCTAGCAGCACCTCGACAGCTTCTTGGGAGACCCAGTACTTC. Translation gives CASSTSTASWETQYF.